Listed here are 10 T cell receptor beta chains from one sample, sequenced in a study of blood T cell repertoires in COVID-19. Profiling relied on immunoSEQ multiplex PCR, and the TCRdb table lists in-frame clones only, not all of them. The profile covers under 130,000 clones, with roughly 87% appearing a single time and 15% to 20% taken by the ten largest. The specimen was peripheral blood. These receptors all stem from an elderly woman in a cohort sampled during active COVID-19.

This clone has just a few counts. CDR3 residues: CASSAYPGSGRSEPSTDTQYF. The CDR3 DNA reads as TGCGCCAGCAGTGCTTATCCGGGTAGCGGAAGAAGCGAGCCCAGCACAGATACGCAGTATTTT. The rearrangement uses TRBV10-1 and TRBJ2-3; perhaps TRBD2 as D (6 bases). V lost 4 bases and J 0 bases, leaving 29 bases between the germline ends. The V gene's germline CDR1 is WNHNN and CDR2 SYGVQD (reference sequence). CDR3 size: 21 residues.

The V call is TRBV6-6, the J call TRBJ2-1; 8 positions match TRBD2. This CDR3 contains 14 residues. The trim removed 10 bases at V and 3 bases at J, leaving 8 bases unmatched. CDR1 is MNHNY, CDR2 SVGAGI, per germline (reference sequence). The CDR3 nucleotides are TGTGCCACCCTGGGCGGGGGGAACTACAATGAGCAGTTCTTC. Translated, it gives CATLGGGNYNEQFF.

This chain links TRBV30 with TRBJ1-1, with 11 nucleotides matching TRBD1. The trim removed 3 bases at V and 3 bases at J, leaving 6 bases unmatched. The germline V gene encodes CDR1 GTSNPN and CDR2 SVGIG (reference sequence). The CDR3 is 15 residues long. Here the CDR3 DNA reads TGTGCCTGGAGGGGGACAGGGGGGAGATACACTGAAGCTTTCTTT. Translating it yields CAWRGTGGRYTEAFF.

As concerns this clone: The junction departs from the called germline gene at one end, perhaps through a read error. V is TRBV7-2 and J is TRBJ2-1, with D tentatively TRBD2 (5 bases). The CDR3 is 14 amino acids. Germline-derived CDR1 and CDR2 are SGHTA and FQGNSA. CDR3 nucleotide sequence: TGTGCCAGCAGCTTAACGGGATCCTTCAATGAGCAGTTCTTC. It yields the protein CASSLTGSFNEQFF. Supplemented by reference TRBV7-2 and TRBJ2-1, the full variable domain reads GAGVSQSPSNKVTEKGKDVELRCDPISGHTALYWYRQSLGQGLEFLIYFQGNSAPDKSGLPSDRFSAERTGGSVSTLTIQRTQQEDSAVYLCASSLTGSFNEQFFGPGTRLTVL.

This chain links TRBV11-3 with TRBJ2-7; 11 bases line up with TRBD1. The CDR3 is 14 amino acids. Germline CDR1 is SGHNT and CDR2 is YENEEA. The V and J ends lost 5 bases and 2 bases, in that order; junction bases with no gene match: 2. The CDR3: CASSPGQGAYEQYF. CDR3 nucleotides: TGTGCCAGCAGCCCGGGACAGGGGGCCTACGAGCAGTACTTC.

The CDR3 region is CASSLARGSYNEQFF. In DNA form, the CDR3 reads TGCGCCAGCAGCTTGGCACGGGGCTCCTACAATGAGCAGTTCTTC. The gene calls are TRBV5-1 and TRBJ2-1; maybe TRBD2 (5 bases). The V end was cut by 0 bases, the J end by 0 bases, with 7 bases between. This CDR3 has 15 residues. Per germline, CDR1 SGHRS and CDR2 YFSETQ.

The chain has TRBV5-3 and TRBJ1-3, with 11 bases that match TRBD1. TRBV5-3 is designated an ORF whose function remains uncertain. The CDR3 is 16 amino acids. V dropped 2 bases and J dropped 4; count of bases not matched to a gene: 5. The CDR3 sequence is CARSLRTGGFGNTIYF. For the CDR3, the DNA is TGTGCCAGAAGCTTAAGGACAGGGGGCTTCGGAAACACCATATATTTT.

This clone was recorded once. The chain uses TRBV7-8 and TRBJ2-1, with TRBD2 identical over 9 bases. In germline, CDR1 is SGHVS, CDR2 FQNEAQ. The CDR3 has 15 amino acids. V trimming: 1 base; J trimming: 6 bases; junction bases outside the gene matches: 4. This CDR3 reads CASSLVGGGANEQFF. The CDR3, as DNA: TGTGCCAGCAGCTTAGTTGGCGGGGGGGCCAATGAGCAGTTCTTC.

The chain recombines TRBV19 with TRBJ1-2, with 10 positions matching TRBD1. The germline gives CDR1 LNHDA, CDR2 SQIVND (reference sequence). With V trimmed by 8 bases and J by 3 bases, 0 bases remained unmatched. The CDR3 has 12 amino acids. In DNA form, the CDR3 reads TGTGCCAGTGGGACAGGGGACTATGGCTACACCTTC. Its protein is CASGTGDYGYTF.

This clone was seen a handful of times. The chain links TRBV19 to TRBJ1-5; no firm D call. V was trimmed by 7 bases and J by 6 bases, leaving 16 bases between them. CDR1 is LNHDA, CDR2 SQIVND, per germline (reference sequence). The CDR3 runs to 14 residues. CDR3 loop: CASTDRGSGQPQHF. CDR3 nucleotides: TGTGCCAGTACCGATAGAGGGTCTGGTCAGCCCCAGCATTTT.